In its sample, the clone carrying this T cell receptor (beta chain) was seen a few times. This entry belongs to a study of blood T cells in healthy people across ages. The authors ran a second PCR of about 6 to 11 cycles using a sample-barcoded 5' primer and a J-beta primer mix. MiXCR, run by TCRdb on the 5' RACE reads, gives a single entry per CDR3 protein. The repertoire includes roughly 1,100,000 distinct CDR3 sequences, 20% to 25% of them detected once, and around 0.75% sits in the top ten. Deletions cut 7 bases from V and 5 bases from J, with 17 bases between. The germline V gene has CDR1 DFQATT and CDR2 SNEGSKA (reference sequence). This CDR3 has 13 amino acids. This sample also belongs to another study, concerning T cells of mothers and their children. That report notes: The shaping of TCR recombination output by thymic selection is similar in related and unrelated pairs.

This clonotype was obtained from a girl between 2 and 10 years old in good health. The sample taken for sequencing was blood. The J gene is TRBJ2-5, the V gene TRBV20-1; maybe TRBD1 (6 bases). Written as DNA, the CDR3 is TGCAGTGGCAAGTGGGACAAGACGGAGACCCAGTACTTC. Protein product: CSGKWDKTETQYF.